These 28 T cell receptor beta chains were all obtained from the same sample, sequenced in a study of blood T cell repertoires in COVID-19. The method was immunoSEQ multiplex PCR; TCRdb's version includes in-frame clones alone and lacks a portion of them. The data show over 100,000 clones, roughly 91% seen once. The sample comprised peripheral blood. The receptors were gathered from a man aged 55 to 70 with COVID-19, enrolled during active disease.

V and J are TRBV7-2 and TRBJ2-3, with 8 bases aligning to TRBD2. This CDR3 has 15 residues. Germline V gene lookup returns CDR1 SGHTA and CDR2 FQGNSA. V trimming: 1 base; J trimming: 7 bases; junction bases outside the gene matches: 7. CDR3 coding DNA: TGTGCCAGCAGCTTAGACGCGGGGGGAATTAATACGCAGTATTTT. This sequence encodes CASSLDAGGINTQYF.

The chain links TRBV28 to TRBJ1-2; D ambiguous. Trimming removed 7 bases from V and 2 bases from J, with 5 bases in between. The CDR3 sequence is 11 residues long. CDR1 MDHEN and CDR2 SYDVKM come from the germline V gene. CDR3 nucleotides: TGTGCCAGCACGGAGAACTATGGCTACACCTTC. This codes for CASTENYGYTF.

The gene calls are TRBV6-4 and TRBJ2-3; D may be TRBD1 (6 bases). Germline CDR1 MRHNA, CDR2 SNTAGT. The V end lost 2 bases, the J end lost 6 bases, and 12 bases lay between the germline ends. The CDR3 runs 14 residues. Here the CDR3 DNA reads TGTGCCAGCAGTGACGGGGGCAGGCGGGATACGCAGTATTTT. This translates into CASSDGGRRDTQYF.

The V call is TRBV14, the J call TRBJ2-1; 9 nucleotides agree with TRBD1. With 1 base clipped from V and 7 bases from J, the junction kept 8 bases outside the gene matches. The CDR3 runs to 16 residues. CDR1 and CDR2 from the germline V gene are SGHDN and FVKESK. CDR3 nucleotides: TGTGCCAGCAGCCAAGTTAAGGACAGGGGTGGGAATGAGCAGTTCTTC. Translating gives CASSQVKDRGGNEQFF.

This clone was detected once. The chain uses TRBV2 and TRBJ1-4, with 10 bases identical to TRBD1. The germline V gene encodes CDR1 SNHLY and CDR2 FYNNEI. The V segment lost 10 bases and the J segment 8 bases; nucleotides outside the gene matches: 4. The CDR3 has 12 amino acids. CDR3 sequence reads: CATDRGPEKLFF. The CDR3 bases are TGTGCCACTGACAGGGGGCCCGAAAAACTGTTTTTT.

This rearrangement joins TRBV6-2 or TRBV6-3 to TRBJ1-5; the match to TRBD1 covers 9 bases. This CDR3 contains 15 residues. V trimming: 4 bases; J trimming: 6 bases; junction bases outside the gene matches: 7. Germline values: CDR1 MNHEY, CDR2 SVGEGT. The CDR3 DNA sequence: TGTGCCAGCAGTTCGACCACAGGGGGCAGTCAGCCCCAGCATTTT. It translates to CASSSTTGGSQPQHF.

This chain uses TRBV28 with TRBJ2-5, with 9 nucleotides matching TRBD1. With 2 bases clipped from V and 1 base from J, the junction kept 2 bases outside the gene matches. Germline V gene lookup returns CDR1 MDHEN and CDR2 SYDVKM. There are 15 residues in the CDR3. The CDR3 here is CASSLTTGGQETQYF. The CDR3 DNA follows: TGTGCCAGCAGTTTAACGACAGGGGGCCAAGAGACCCAGTACTTC.

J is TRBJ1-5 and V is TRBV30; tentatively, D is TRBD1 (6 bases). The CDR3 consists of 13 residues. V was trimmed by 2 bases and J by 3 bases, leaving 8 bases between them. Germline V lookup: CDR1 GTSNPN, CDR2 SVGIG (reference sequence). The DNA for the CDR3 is TGTGCCTGGAGTCTGGGGGCCAATCAGCCCCAGCATTTT. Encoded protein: CAWSLGANQPQHF.

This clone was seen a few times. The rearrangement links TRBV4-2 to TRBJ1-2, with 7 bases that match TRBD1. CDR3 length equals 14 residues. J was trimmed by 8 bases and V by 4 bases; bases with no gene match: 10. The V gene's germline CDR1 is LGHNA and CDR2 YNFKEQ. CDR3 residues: CASSPGTVKRGYTF. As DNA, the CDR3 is TGTGCCAGCAGCCCCGGGACAGTCAAGAGGGGCTACACCTTC.

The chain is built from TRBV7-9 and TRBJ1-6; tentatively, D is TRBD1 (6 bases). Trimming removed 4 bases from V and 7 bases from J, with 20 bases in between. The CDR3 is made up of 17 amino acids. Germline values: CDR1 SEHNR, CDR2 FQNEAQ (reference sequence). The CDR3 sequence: CASSSPTGNPSNSPLHF. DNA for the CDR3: TGTGCCAGCAGCTCCCCTACAGGGAACCCTAGCAATTCACCCCTCCACTTT.

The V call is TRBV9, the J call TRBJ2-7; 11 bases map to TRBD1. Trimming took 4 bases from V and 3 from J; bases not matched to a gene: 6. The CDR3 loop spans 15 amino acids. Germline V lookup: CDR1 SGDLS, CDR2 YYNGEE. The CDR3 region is CASSFTGTGGYEQYF. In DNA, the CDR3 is TGTGCCAGCAGCTTCACCGGGACAGGGGGCTACGAGCAGTACTTC.

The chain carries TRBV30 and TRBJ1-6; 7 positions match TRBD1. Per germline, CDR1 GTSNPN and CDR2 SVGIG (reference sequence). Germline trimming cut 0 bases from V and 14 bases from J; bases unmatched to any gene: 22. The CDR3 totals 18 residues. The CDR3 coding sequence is TGTGCCTGGAGTGTCTCCCGTGGGACAGCCTCTGATGTTAGGACCCTCCACTTT. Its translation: CAWSVSRGTASDVRTLHF. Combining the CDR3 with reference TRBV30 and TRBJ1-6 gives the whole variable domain SQTIHQWPATLVQPVGSPLSLECTVEGTSNPNLYWYRQAAGRGLQLLFYSVGIGQISSEVPQNLSASRPQDRQFILSSKKLLLSDSGFYLCAWSVSRGTASDVRTLHFGNGTRLTVT.

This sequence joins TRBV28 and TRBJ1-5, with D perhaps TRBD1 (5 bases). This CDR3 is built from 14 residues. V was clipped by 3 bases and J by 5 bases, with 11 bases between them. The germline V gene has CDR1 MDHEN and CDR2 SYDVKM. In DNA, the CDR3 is TGTGCCAGCAGTTTTAGGGGTTCATATCAGCCCCAGCATTTT. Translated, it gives CASSFRGSYQPQHF.

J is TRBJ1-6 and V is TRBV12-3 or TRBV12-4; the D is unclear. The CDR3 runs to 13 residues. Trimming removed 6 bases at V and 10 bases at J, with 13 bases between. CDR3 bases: TGTGCCAGCAGAGAAGAAGGAGTCTCACCCCTCCACTTT. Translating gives CASREEGVSPLHF.

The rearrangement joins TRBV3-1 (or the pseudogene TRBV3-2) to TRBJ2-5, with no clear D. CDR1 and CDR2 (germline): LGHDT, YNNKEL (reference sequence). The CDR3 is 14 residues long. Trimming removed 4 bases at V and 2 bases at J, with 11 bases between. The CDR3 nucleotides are TGTGCCAGCAGCCCCGGGTCCCGGCAAGAGACCCAGTACTTC. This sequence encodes CASSPGSRQETQYF.

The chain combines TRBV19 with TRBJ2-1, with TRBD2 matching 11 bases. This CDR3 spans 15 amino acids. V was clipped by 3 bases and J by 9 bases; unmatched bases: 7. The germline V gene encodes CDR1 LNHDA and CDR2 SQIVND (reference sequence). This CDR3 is CASSIGLAGGGEQFF. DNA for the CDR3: TGTGCCAGTAGTATCGGTCTAGCGGGGGGTGGTGAGCAGTTCTTC.

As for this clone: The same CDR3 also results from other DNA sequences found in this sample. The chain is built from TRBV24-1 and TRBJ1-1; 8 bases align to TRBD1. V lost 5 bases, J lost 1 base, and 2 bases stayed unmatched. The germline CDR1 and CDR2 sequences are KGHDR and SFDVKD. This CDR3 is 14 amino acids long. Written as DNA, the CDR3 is TGTGCCACCAGTGCTGGACAGGGGAACACTGAAGCTTTCTTT. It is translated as CATSAGQGNTEAFF.

CDR3 nucleotide sequence: TGTGCCAGCAGCCCTGGACAGGGTGGGGACGAGCAGTACTTC. Amino acid sequence: CASSPGQGGDEQYF. The chain has TRBV11-3 and TRBJ2-7; 8 bases match TRBD1. The CDR3 totals 14 residues. The V gene's germline CDR1 is SGHNT and CDR2 YENEEA. Trimming at V came to 5 bases and at J to 5 bases, leaving 8 bases not matched to a gene.

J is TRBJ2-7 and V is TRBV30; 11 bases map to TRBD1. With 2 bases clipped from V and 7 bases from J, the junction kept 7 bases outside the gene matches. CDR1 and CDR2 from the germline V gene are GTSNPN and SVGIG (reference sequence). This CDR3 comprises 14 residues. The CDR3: CAWSLGTGGREQYF. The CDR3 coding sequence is TGTGCCTGGAGTCTCGGGACAGGGGGTCGGGAGCAGTACTTC.

The chain's CDR3 is CASSRDRGNQPQHF. In DNA, the CDR3 is TGTGCCAGCAGCCGGGACAGGGGCAATCAGCCCCAGCATTTT. The chain joins TRBV5-4 to TRBJ1-5; 9 bases match TRBD1. Losses at the gene ends were 4 bases for V and 2 bases for J; bases not matched to a gene: 1. This CDR3 has 14 residues. Germline CDR1 reads SGHNT; CDR2 reads YYREEE (reference sequence).

CDR3 bases: TGTGCCAGTAGTATAGGAGGCTCTGGAAACACCATATATTTT. This codes for CASSIGGSGNTIYF. The chain is built from TRBV19 and TRBJ1-3; D ambiguous. The CDR3 contains 14 residues. Trimming left V 1 base short and J 0 bases short, with 4 bases between. Germline V gene data show CDR1 as LNHDA and CDR2 as SQIVND (reference sequence).

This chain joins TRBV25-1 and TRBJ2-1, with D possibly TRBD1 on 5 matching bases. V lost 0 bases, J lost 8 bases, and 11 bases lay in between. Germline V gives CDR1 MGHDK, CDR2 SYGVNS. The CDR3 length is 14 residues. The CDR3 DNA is TGTGCCAGCAGTGAATATAAGGACATGGATGAGCAGTTCTTC. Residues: CASSEYKDMDEQFF.

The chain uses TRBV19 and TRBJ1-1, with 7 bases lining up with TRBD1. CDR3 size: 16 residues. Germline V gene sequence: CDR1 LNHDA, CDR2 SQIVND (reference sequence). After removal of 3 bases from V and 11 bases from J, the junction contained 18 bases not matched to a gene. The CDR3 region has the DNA TGTGCCAGTAGTATTCGGAGGGGGCGGATCCTTATTCCGGCTTTCTTT. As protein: CASSIRRGRILIPAFF.

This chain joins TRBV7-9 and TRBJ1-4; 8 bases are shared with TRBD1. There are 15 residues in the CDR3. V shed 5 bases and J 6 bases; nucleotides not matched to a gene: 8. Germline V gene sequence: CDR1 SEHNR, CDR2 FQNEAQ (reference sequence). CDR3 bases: TGTGCCAGCAGCCCCTCCGACAGGGGTTATGAAAAACTGTTTTTT. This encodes CASSPSDRGYEKLFF.

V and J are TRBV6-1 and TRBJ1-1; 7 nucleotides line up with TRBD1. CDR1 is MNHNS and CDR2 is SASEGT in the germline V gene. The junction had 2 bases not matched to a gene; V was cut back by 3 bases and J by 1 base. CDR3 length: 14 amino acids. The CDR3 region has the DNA TGTGCCAGCAGTGATCGGACAGGGAACACTGAAGCTTTCTTT. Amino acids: CASSDRTGNTEAFF.

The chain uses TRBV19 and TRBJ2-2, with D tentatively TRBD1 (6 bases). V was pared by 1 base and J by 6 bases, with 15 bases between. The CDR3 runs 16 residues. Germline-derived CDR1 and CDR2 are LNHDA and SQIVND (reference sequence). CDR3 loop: CASSIGQGQGPGELFF. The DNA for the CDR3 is TGTGCCAGTAGTATAGGCCAAGGGCAGGGGCCCGGGGAGCTGTTTTTT.

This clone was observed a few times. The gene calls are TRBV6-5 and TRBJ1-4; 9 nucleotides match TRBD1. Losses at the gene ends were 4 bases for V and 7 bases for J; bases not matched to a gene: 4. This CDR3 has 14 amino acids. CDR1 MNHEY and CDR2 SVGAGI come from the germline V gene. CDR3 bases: TGTGCCAGCAGTTTTACAGGGGGCCGTGAAAAACTGTTTTTT. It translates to CASSFTGGREKLFF.

CDR3 in DNA: TGTGCCAGCAGCTTGAGGAGCGCAGGGGAAAGAACCCAGTACTTC. This gives the protein CASSLRSAGERTQYF. The rearrangement joins TRBV5-6 to TRBJ2-5; D is perhaps TRBD1 (6 bases). From germline, CDR1 is SGHDT and CDR2 YYEEEE. The V gene lost 1 base and the J gene lost 8 bases, with 18 bases spanning the gap. The CDR3 extends over 15 amino acids.